These 22 T cell receptor beta chains were sequenced from one sample in a study of blood T cell repertoires in COVID-19. This table comes from immunoSEQ multiplex PCR, and its TCRdb copy is limited to in-frame clones, with some not included. The table has hundreds of thousands of clones, approximately 87% seen once. What was sequenced was peripheral blood. The source of these receptors is a woman between 50 and 59 years old with COVID-19, enrolled during active disease.

The V gene is TRBV5-3, the J gene TRBJ1-5, with D possibly TRBD1 on 5 matching bases. TRBV5-3 is noted as an ORF with a role that remains uncertain. Trimming took 4 bases from V and 7 from J, leaving 21 bases between them. This CDR3 comprises 16 residues. CDR3 in amino acids: CARSPRRGPVTQPQHF. The CDR3 DNA reads TGTGCCAGAAGCCCTCGGAGGGGCCCGGTCACCCAGCCCCAGCATTTT.

There are many counts of this clone. The genes are TRBV6-4 and TRBJ1-1; the D is unclear. V dropped 0 bases and J dropped 1 base, with 6 bases sitting between them. Germline V lookup: CDR1 MRHNA, CDR2 SNTAGT. The CDR3 runs to 14 residues. The DNA for the CDR3 is TGTGCCAGCAGTGACTCGAACAGGAACACTGAAGCTTTCTTT. It is translated as CASSDSNRNTEAFF.

The chain recombines TRBV11-2 with TRBJ2-7; D is ambiguous. Germline V gene sequence: CDR1 SGHAT, CDR2 FQNNGV. V lost 5 bases and J 12 bases, leaving 5 bases between the germline ends. This CDR3 is built from 8 residues. CDR3 sequence (DNA): TGTGCCAGCAGCCCCCGGTACTTC. Translating it yields CASSPRYF.

V usage is TRBV7-2 and J usage is TRBJ2-2; TRBD2 matches 7 bases. Looked up from germline, CDR1 is SGHTA and CDR2 is FQGNSA. This CDR3 region has 15 residues. Trimming cost V 4 bases and J 6 bases; bases outside gene matches: 8. DNA for the CDR3: TGTGCCAGCAGCTATAGCGGGTGGATCGCCGGGGAGCTGTTTTTT. Amino acid sequence: CASSYSGWIAGELFF.

The chain employs TRBV7-2 and TRBJ2-7; 8 nucleotides line up with TRBD2. Germline CDR1 is SGHTA and CDR2 is FQGNSA. The CDR3 extends over 14 amino acids. J was trimmed by 2 bases and V by 7 bases; bases with no gene match: 7. CDR3 amino acids: CASKTVAGTYEQYF. Written as DNA, the CDR3 is TGTGCCAGCAAAACTGTAGCGGGAACCTACGAGCAGTACTTC.

V usage is TRBV15 and J usage is TRBJ2-7; D possibly corresponds to TRBD2 (6 bases). CDR1 and CDR2 (germline): LNHNV, YYDKDF (reference sequence). V shed 6 bases and J shed 6 bases, with 21 bases lying between them. This CDR3 has 15 residues. The CDR3 bases are TGTGCCACCAGGGAAATTGCGGTCGGGCGGGGCGAGCAGTACTTC. Its translation: CATREIAVGRGEQYF. Supplemented by reference TRBV15 and TRBJ2-7, the full variable domain reads DAMVIQNPRYQVTQFGKPVTLSCSQTLNHNVMYWYQQKSSQAPKLLFHYYDKDFNNEADTPDNFQSRRPNTSFCFLDIRSPGLGDTAMYLCATREIAVGRGEQYFGPGTRLTVT.

The chain joins TRBV2 to TRBJ1-6, with TRBD1 identical over 7 bases. V shed 5 bases and J 0 bases; nucleotides not matched to a gene: 16. From germline, CDR1 is SNHLY and CDR2 FYNNEI. The CDR3 has 20 residues. CDR3 nucleotides: TGTGCCAGCAGTCAGACCCGGGACAGCTTCCCGAGCTCCTATAATTCACCCCTCCACTTT. This gives the protein CASSQTRDSFPSSYNSPLHF.

In this sample, this clone turned up a few times. The V gene is TRBV4-3, the J gene TRBJ2-4; the D gene is possibly TRBD1 (6 bases). The CDR3 totals 17 residues. Trimming removed 1 base at V and 1 base at J, with 14 bases between. CDR1 is LGHNA, CDR2 YSLEER, per germline. The CDR3: CASSQVRQGWAKNIQYF. The CDR3 nucleotides are TGCGCCAGCAGCCAAGTTCGGCAGGGGTGGGCCAAAAACATTCAGTACTTC.

CDR3 sequence: CASSLVPSVAGILYEQYF. CDR3 nucleotide sequence: TGCGCCAGCAGCTTAGTCCCCTCGGTCGCGGGAATACTCTACGAGCAGTACTTC. This rearrangement joins TRBV5-1 to TRBJ2-7; D is perhaps TRBD2 (6 bases). Germline loops: CDR1 SGHRS, CDR2 YFSETQ. Trimming removed 2 bases at V and 3 bases at J, with 24 bases between. The CDR3 is made up of 18 amino acids.

This chain connects TRBV7-2 to TRBJ1-6; D is unclear. The CDR3 covers 15 residues. Looked up from germline, CDR1 is SGHTA and CDR2 is FQGNSA. V lost 2 bases and J 9 bases, leaving 14 bases between the germline ends. As DNA, the CDR3 is TGTGCCAGCAGCTTAAGCTCTAAACCCCCTTCACCCCTCCACTTT. Its translation is CASSLSSKPPSPLHF.

The chain combines TRBV5-4 with TRBJ2-7; possibly TRBD1 for D (7 bases). The CDR3 runs to 14 residues. The germline CDR1 and CDR2 sequences are SGHNT and YYREEE (reference sequence). The V end was cut by 2 bases, the J end by 4 bases, with 13 bases between. The DNA for the CDR3 is TGTGCCAGCAGCTTTGCAGGGGGGAGATACGAGCAGTACTTC. Translation: CASSFAGGRYEQYF.

This chain links TRBV2 with TRBJ2-3; 12 positions agree with TRBD2. The CDR3 is made up of 16 amino acids. Germline lookup yields CDR1 SNHLY and CDR2 FYNNEI. V lost 4 bases, J lost 10 bases, and 12 bases stayed unmatched. Written as DNA, the CDR3 is TGTGCCAGCAGTGTTGGGCTAGCGGGAGGGCCAGGCGCGCAGTATTTT. Translated, it gives CASSVGLAGGPGAQYF.

The chain links TRBV6-5 to TRBJ2-2, with 9 bases that match TRBD1. V trimming: 6 bases; J trimming: 3 bases; junction bases outside the gene matches: 5. This CDR3 is 15 amino acids long. In germline, CDR1 is MNHEY, CDR2 SVGAGI. The CDR3 here is CASRVGQGDTGELFF. CDR3 nucleotide sequence: TGTGCCAGCAGAGTGGGACAGGGAGACACCGGGGAGCTGTTTTTT.

This clone occurred a few times. This chain connects TRBV6-2 or TRBV6-3 to TRBJ2-7, with 12 positions matching TRBD2. Germline V gene sequence: CDR1 MNHEY, CDR2 SVGEGT. V lost 2 bases and J lost 6; bases outside the gene matches: 8. This CDR3 is built from 16 residues. The CDR3 is CASSYGLAGGPREQYF. The CDR3 nucleotides read TGTGCCAGCAGTTACGGCCTAGCGGGAGGGCCCCGCGAGCAGTACTTC.

V usage is TRBV12-5 and J usage is TRBJ1-2, with 9 bases that match TRBD1. Germline CDR1 is LGHNT and CDR2 is FRNRAP. V lost 5 bases, J lost 4 bases, and 5 bases stayed unmatched. There are 14 residues in the CDR3. The CDR3 protein is CASGITGGAYGYTF. The CDR3 nucleotides read TGTGCTAGTGGTATCACAGGGGGCGCCTATGGCTACACCTTC. Drawing the rest from reference TRBV12-5 and TRBJ1-2, the complete variable domain is DARVTQTPRHKVTEMGQEVTMRCQPILGHNTVFWYRQTMMQGLELLAYFRNRAPLDDSGMPKDRFSAEMPDATLATLKIQPSEPRDSAVYFCASGITGGAYGYTFGSGTRLTVV.

Many counts were recorded for this clone. The rearrangement links TRBV28 to TRBJ2-7, with TRBD2 matching over 7 bases. Germline CDR1 MDHEN, CDR2 SYDVKM. The CDR3 loop spans 16 amino acids. The junction had 14 bases not matched to a gene; V was cut back by 6 bases and J by 3 bases. CDR3 nucleotide sequence: TGTGCCAGCAGCACATTGGGGGGGGAGAGGGTCTACGAGCAGTACTTC. This gives the protein CASSTLGGERVYEQYF.

This sequence joins TRBV6-5 and TRBJ1-3; 7 bases agree with TRBD1. The germline V gene has CDR1 MNHEY and CDR2 SVGAGI. CDR3 size: 16 residues. V lost 0 bases, J lost 4 bases, and 6 bases stayed unmatched. DNA of the CDR3: TGTGCCAGCAGTTACTCGTGGTCGGGACAGGGAAACACCATATATTTT. This translates into CASSYSWSGQGNTIYF.

J is TRBJ1-5 and V is TRBV5-6; D possibly corresponds to TRBD1 (6 bases). CDR1 SGHDT and CDR2 YYEEEE come from the germline V gene. The CDR3 runs 14 residues. V was clipped by 1 base and J by 5 bases, with 10 bases between them. The CDR3 DNA reads as TGTGCCAGCAGCTTGAGGGGACAAGATCAGCCCCAGCATTTT. Its protein product is CASSLRGQDQPQHF.

CDR3 DNA sequence: TGTGCCAGTAGCCAAGCGGGGATAGGCGGGGAGCTGTTTTTT. Protein product: CASSQAGIGGELFF. This rearrangement joins TRBV19 to TRBJ2-2, with 7 bases lining up with TRBD2. With V trimmed by 6 bases and J by 7 bases, 8 bases remained unmatched. Germline-derived CDR1 and CDR2 are LNHDA and SQIVND (reference sequence). This CDR3 is 14 amino acids long.

This clone has only one observation. This rearrangement joins TRBV20-1 to TRBJ2-7; D gene unclear. Germline V gene sequence: CDR1 DFQATT, CDR2 SNEGSKA (reference sequence). V gave up 3 bases and J gave up 3 bases, with 6 bases separating them. The CDR3 is 11 amino acids. CDR3 sequence (DNA): TGCAGTGCTAGCGTACTCTACGAGCAGTACTTC. This sequence encodes CSASVLYEQYF.

V gene TRBV4-2 combines with J gene TRBJ2-1; TRBD2 matches at 7 bases. CDR1 is LGHNA and CDR2 is YNFKEQ in the germline V gene. The length of the CDR3 is 17 residues. V trimming: 1 base; J trimming: 0 bases; junction bases outside the gene matches: 6. This CDR3 reads CASSQGGGGSSYNEQFF. In DNA, the CDR3 is TGTGCCAGCAGCCAAGGGGGCGGCGGGAGCTCCTACAATGAGCAGTTCTTC.

The V call is TRBV5-6, the J call TRBJ2-5, with 12 bases lining up with TRBD1. Germline CDR1 reads SGHDT; CDR2 reads YYEEEE. This CDR3 region has 15 residues. After removal of 4 bases from V and 5 bases from J, the junction contained 6 bases not matched to a gene. CDR3 in amino acids: CASSIPGQGAETQYF. Written as DNA, the CDR3 is TGTGCCAGCAGCATCCCGGGACAGGGGGCGGAGACCCAGTACTTC.